This T cell receptor beta chain is drawn from a study of blood T cell repertoires in COVID-19. Study-level background: The origin of the acute and convalescent COVID-19 samples was the United States, Italy and Spain.

Participants came from roughly 25 US areas, aged roughly 18 to 90 years. Allocation to cohorts depended on clinical history reported by the participants. Concerning this clone itself: This same CDR3 is encoded by further DNA sequences in the sample.

Clones were sequenced by immunoSEQ multiplex PCR, and TCRdb holds only the in-frame ones, with some missing. The sample lists roughly 300,000 clones, 65% to 90% seen once, with 3.5% to 4.5% in the top ten. The CDR3 is 13 amino acids. Trimming left V 1 base short and J 4 bases short, with 7 bases between. Source material: PBMCs or T cells enriched from blood (not recorded which). This sequence joins TRBV12-3 or TRBV12-4 and TRBJ1-2; a possible D gene is TRBD1 (5 bases). The TCR comes from a woman aged 40 to 50 with acute COVID-19. CDR3 amino acids: CASSLGQIYGYTF. The DNA of the CDR3 is TGTGCCAGCAGTTTAGGACAGATCTATGGCTACACCTTC.